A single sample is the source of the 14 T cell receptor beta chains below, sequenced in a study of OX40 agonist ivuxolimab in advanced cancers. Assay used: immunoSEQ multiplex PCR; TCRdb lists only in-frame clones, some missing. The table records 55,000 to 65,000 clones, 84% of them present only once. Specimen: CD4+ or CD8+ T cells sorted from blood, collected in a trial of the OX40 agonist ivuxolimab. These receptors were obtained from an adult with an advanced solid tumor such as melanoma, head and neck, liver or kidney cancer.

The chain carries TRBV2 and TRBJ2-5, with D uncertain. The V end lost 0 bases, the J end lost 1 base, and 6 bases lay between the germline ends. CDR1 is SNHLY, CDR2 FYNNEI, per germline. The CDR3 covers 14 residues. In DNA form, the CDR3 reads TGTGCCAGCAGTGAAGCCAACCTCCAAGAGACCCAGTACTTC. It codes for CASSEANLQETQYF.

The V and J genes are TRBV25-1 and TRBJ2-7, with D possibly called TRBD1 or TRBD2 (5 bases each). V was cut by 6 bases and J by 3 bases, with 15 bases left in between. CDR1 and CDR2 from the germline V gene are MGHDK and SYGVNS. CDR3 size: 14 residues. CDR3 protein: CASSGPGPFYEQYF. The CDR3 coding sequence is TGTGCCAGCAGCGGCCCGGGACCATTCTACGAGCAGTACTTC.

CDR3 in amino acids: CASSVEPASETQYF. In DNA form, the CDR3 reads TGTGCCAGCAGCGTAGAGCCAGCGTCGGAGACCCAGTACTTC. The V call is TRBV9, the J call TRBJ2-5, with D unclear. The germline V gene encodes CDR1 SGDLS and CDR2 YYNGEE. There are 14 residues in the CDR3. The V end lost 0 bases, the J end lost 5 bases, and 11 bases lay between the germline ends.

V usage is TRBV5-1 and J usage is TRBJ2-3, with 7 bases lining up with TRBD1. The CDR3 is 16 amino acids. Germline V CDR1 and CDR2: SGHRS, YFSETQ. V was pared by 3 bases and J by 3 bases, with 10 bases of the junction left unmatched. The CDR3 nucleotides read TGCGCCAGCAGCTCTACCCAGGGGGTCATAACAGATACGCAGTATTTT. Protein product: CASSSTQGVITDTQYF.

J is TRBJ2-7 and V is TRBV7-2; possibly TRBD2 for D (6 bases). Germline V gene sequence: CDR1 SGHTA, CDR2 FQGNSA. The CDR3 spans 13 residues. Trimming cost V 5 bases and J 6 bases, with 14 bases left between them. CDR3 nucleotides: TGTGCCAGCAGCCTTGGACTAAGGGGCGAGCAGTACTTC. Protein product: CASSLGLRGEQYF.

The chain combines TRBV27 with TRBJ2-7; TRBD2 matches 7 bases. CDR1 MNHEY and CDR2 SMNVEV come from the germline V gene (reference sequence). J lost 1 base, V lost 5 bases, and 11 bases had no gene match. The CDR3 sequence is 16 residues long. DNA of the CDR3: TGTGCCAGCAGTGCTTCGACGGGGGGTGGGTCCTACGAGCAGTACTTC. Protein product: CASSASTGGGSYEQYF.

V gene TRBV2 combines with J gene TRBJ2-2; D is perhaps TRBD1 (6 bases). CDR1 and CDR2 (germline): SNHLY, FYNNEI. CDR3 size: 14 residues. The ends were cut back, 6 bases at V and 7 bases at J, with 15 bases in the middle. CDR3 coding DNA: TGTGCCAGCAGACTCAGGGGTGAGGGCGGGGAGCTGTTTTTT. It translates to CASRLRGEGGELFF.

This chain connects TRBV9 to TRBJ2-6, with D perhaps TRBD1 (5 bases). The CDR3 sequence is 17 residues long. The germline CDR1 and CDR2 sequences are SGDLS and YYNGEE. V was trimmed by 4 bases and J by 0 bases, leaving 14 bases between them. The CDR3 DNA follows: TGTGCCAGCAGCCTCACGGAAGGGGTCTCTGGGGCCAACGTCCTGACTTTC. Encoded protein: CASSLTEGVSGANVLTF.

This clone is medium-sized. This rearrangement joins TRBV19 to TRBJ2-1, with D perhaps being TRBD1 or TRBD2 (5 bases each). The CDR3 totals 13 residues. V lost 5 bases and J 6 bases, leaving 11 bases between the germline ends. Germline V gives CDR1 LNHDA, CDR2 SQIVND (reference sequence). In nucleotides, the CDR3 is TGTGCCAGTAGTGTGGGACCGGCCAATGAGCAGTTCTTC. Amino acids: CASSVGPANEQFF. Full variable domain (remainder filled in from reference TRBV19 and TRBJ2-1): DGGITQSPKYLFRKEGQNVTLSCEQNLNHDAMYWYRQDPGQGLRLIYYSQIVNDFQKGDIAEGYSVSREKKESFPLTVTSAQKNPTAFYLCASSVGPANEQFFGPGTRLTVL.

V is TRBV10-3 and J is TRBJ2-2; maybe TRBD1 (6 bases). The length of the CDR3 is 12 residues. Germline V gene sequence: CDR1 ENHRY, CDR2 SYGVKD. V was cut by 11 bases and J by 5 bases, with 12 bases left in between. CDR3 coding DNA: TGTGCCGGGGGCGGTGGGACCGGGGAGCTGTTTTTT. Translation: CAGGGGTGELFF.

CDR3 sequence: CASSSGQGTGEQYF. The CDR3 DNA reads as TGTGCCAGCAGTTCGGGACAGGGAACGGGCGAGCAGTACTTC. The chain has TRBV28 and TRBJ2-7; 9 nucleotides agree with TRBD1. With 4 bases clipped from V and 6 bases from J, the junction kept 7 bases outside the gene matches. CDR1 MDHEN and CDR2 SYDVKM come from the germline V gene. The CDR3 is 14 amino acids.

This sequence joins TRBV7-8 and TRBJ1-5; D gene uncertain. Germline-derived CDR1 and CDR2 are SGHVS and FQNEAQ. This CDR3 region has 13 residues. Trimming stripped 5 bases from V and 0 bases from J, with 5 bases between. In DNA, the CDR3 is TGTGCCAGCAGCCCCCCTAGCAATCAGCCCCAGCATTTT. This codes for CASSPPSNQPQHF.

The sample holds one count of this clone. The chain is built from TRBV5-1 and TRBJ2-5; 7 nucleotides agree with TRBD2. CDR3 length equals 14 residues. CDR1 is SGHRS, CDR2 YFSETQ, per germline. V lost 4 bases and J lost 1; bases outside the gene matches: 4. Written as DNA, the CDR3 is TGCGCCAGCAGCCCAGCGGGACCCCAAGAGACCCAGTACTTC. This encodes CASSPAGPQETQYF.

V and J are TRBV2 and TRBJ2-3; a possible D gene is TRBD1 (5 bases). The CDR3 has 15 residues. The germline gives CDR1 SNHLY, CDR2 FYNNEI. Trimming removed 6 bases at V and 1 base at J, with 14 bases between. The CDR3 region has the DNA TGTGCCAGCAGAGGGTCTAGGGGTGGCACAGATACGCAGTATTTT. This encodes CASRGSRGGTDTQYF.